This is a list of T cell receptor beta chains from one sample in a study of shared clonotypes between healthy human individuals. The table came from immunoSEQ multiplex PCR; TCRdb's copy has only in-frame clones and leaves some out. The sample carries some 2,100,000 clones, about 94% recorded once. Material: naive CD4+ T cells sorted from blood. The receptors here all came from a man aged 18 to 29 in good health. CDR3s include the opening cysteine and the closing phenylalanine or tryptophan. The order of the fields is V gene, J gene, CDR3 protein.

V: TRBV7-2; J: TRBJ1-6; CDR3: CASTAALTNSPLHF
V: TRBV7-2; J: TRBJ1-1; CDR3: CASSTRPVGRDTEAFF
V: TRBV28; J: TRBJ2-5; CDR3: CASRKDSQETQYF
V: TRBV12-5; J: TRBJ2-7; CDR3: CASAPRGEKLNEQYF
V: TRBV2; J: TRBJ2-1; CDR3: CASSERGQSSYNEQFF
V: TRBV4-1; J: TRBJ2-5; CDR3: CASSQLTGGRGTQYF
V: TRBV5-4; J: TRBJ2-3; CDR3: CASSLLLEDTQYF
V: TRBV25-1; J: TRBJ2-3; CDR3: CATSLPTDTQYF
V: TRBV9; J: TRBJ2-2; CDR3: CASSVDSNTGELFF
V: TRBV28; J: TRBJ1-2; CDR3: CASSPPAGLYGYTF
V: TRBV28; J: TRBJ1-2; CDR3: CASSLRAITGGNYGYTF
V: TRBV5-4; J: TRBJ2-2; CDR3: CASRPDRATGELFF
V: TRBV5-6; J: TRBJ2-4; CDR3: CASSFRGAVKNIQYF
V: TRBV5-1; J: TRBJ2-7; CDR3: CASSFGTPDYEQYF
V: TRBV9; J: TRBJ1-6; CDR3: CASSARDRNSPLHF
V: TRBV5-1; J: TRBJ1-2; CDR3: CASSLVWGTISGGFGYTF
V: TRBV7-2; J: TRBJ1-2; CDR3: CASSMGWTGDYGYTF
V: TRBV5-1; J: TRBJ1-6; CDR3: CASSLEQGRNSPLHF
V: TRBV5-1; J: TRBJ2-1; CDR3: CASSIDRYNEQFF
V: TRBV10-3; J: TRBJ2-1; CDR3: CAISESIAGGSEQFF
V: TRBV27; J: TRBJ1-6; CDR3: CASSHKGTANPSSYNSPLHF
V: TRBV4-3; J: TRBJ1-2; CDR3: CASSQFWGTVGYGYTF
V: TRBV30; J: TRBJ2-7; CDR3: CAWSGLAWEQYF
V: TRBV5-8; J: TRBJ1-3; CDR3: CASSLGLLLGNTIYF
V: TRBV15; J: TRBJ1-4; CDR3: CATSRAGQAKGEKLFF
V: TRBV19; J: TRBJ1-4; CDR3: CASSIPGNEKLFF
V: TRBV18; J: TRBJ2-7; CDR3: CASSPGQGTYEQYF